Following are 25 T cell receptor beta chains from one sample sequenced in a study of shared clonotypes between healthy human individuals. Terminally differentiated effector memory CD45RA+ cells were excluded by CCR7 positive selection of CD45RO-negative cells. Here immunoSEQ multiplex PCR was the method, and the copy in TCRdb shows in-frame clones only, minus some. The data hold hundreds of thousands of clones, with about 91% observed a single time. Sequencing was carried out using naive CD8+ T cells sorted from blood. Receptors were obtained from a man aged 25-45 years in good health.

The V gene is TRBV7-3, the J gene TRBJ2-3; tentative D call: TRBD2 (5 bases). The CDR3 is 15 residues long. Germline assignment: CDR1 SGHTA and CDR2 FQGTGA. Between the trimmed V and J ends, which lost 6 bases and 2 bases, there was a span of 15 bases. CDR3 sequence: CASSPGIASTDTQYF. CDR3 DNA sequence: TGTGCCAGCAGTCCAGGCATAGCGTCCACAGATACGCAGTATTTT.

The J gene is TRBJ2-3, the V gene TRBV28; 9 nucleotides match TRBD1. This CDR3 is built from 14 residues. Germline-derived CDR1 and CDR2 are MDHEN and SYDVKM. V was pared by 5 bases and J by 4 bases, with 4 bases of the junction left unmatched. The CDR3 coding sequence is TGTGCCAGCAGTCCCGGACAGGGGCCAGATACGCAGTATTTT. It specifies CASSPGQGPDTQYF. The variable domain in full, with the rest retrieved from reference TRBV28 and TRBJ2-3, is DVKVTQSSRYLVKRTGEKVFLECVQDMDHENMFWYRQDPGLGLRLIYFSYDVKMKEKGDIPEGYSVSREKKERFSLILESASTNQTSMYLCASSPGQGPDTQYFGPGTRLTVL.

The J gene is TRBJ2-7, the V gene TRBV29-1; maybe TRBD1 (5 bases). This CDR3 comprises 15 residues. Looked up from germline, CDR1 is SQVTM and CDR2 is ANQGSEA. V dropped 4 bases and J dropped 0 bases, with 16 bases sitting between them. Here the CDR3 DNA reads TGCAGCGTTGTTGAAGACCTAAGGGGCTCCTACGAGCAGTACTTC. Encoded protein: CSVVEDLRGSYEQYF.

This clone appeared once. V and J are TRBV6-5 and TRBJ2-5, with 10 nucleotides matching TRBD2. CDR1 MNHEY and CDR2 SVGAGI come from the germline V gene. Trimming took 5 bases from V and 5 from J; bases not matched to a gene: 8. The CDR3 totals 15 residues. CDR3: CASSGEREGRETQYF. CDR3 coding DNA: TGTGCCAGCAGTGGGGAGCGGGAGGGCCGGGAGACCCAGTACTTC.

DNA for the CDR3: TGTGCCCAAACTAGCAATGAGCAGTTCTTC. Protein sequence: CAQTSNEQFF. V is TRBV2 and J is TRBJ2-1; D might be TRBD2 (5 bases). Germline CDR1 is SNHLY and CDR2 is FYNNEI. The CDR3 consists of 10 residues. V lost 11 bases and J 6 bases, leaving 8 bases between the germline ends.

This sequence joins TRBV11-3 and TRBJ2-7; D might be TRBD1 or TRBD2, each matching 5 bases. V lost 5 bases and J 5 bases, leaving 13 bases between the germline ends. The CDR3 length is 13 residues. From germline, CDR1 is SGHNT and CDR2 YENEEA. CDR3 DNA: TGTGCCAGCAGCCGGGGACCTGCCCACGAGCAGTACTTC. Its translation is CASSRGPAHEQYF.

The V call is TRBV11-2, the J call TRBJ2-3, with D perhaps TRBD2 (5 bases). Trimming took off 4 bases at V and 2 bases at J, with 19 bases between the two ends. CDR1 and CDR2 from the germline V gene are SGHAT and FQNNGV. This CDR3 has 17 residues. The CDR3 protein is CASSSWVWEPNTDTQYF. The CDR3 DNA follows: TGTGCCAGCAGCTCGTGGGTGTGGGAGCCAAACACAGATACGCAGTATTTT.

This clone was seen just once. The chain is built from TRBV5-1 and TRBJ1-1, with D tentatively TRBD1 (6 bases). The CDR3 covers 13 residues. The V gene's germline CDR1 is SGHRS and CDR2 YFSETQ. V dropped 0 bases and J dropped 5 bases, with 8 bases sitting between them. The CDR3 region is CASSLGDMTEAFF. The CDR3 nucleotides read TGCGCCAGCAGCTTGGGGGACATGACTGAAGCTTTCTTT.

The rearrangement uses TRBV27 and TRBJ1-4, with D unclear. Looked up from germline, CDR1 is MNHEY and CDR2 is SMNVEV (reference sequence). This CDR3 comprises 12 residues. Deletions cut 1 base from V and 8 bases from J, with 5 bases between. CDR3 residues: CASSLLGEKLFF. In nucleotides, the CDR3 is TGTGCCAGCAGTTTATTAGGAGAAAAACTGTTTTTT. Variable domain in full (rest from reference TRBV27 and TRBJ1-4): EAQVTQNPRYLITVTGKKLTVTCSQNMNHEYMSWYRQDPGLGLRQIYYSMNVEVTDKGDVPEGYKVSRKEKRNFPLILESPSPNQTSLYFCASSLLGEKLFFGSGTQLSVL.

This sequence joins TRBV5-1 and TRBJ2-1; 10 nucleotides align to TRBD2. The CDR3 is made up of 19 amino acids. Germline V gene sequence: CDR1 SGHRS, CDR2 YFSETQ. The junction had 15 bases not matched to a gene; V was cut back by 3 bases and J by 3 bases. The CDR3 DNA is TGCGCCAGCAGCTGGGGCGAGAAGCGGGAGGGCCCCCACTACAATGAGCAGTTCTTC. It yields the protein CASSWGEKREGPHYNEQFF.

In its sample, this clone was seen once. V is TRBV5-4 and J is TRBJ2-3, with D tentatively TRBD2 (5 bases). Germline lookup yields CDR1 SGHNT and CDR2 YYREEE (reference sequence). V was clipped by 4 bases and J by 2 bases, with 11 bases between them. This CDR3 comprises 14 residues. The CDR3 nucleotides read TGTGCCAGCAGCCCCCTGAGGGTCACAGATACGCAGTATTTT. Translation: CASSPLRVTDTQYF.

There are a few counts of this clone. The rearrangement links TRBV18 to TRBJ2-7; no clear D gene. Germline V gives CDR1 KGHSH, CDR2 LQKENI. The CDR3 contains 18 residues. V was pared by 0 bases and J by 4 bases, with 22 bases between. The CDR3 loop is CASSPPANHRNSLYEQYF. In DNA form, the CDR3 reads TGTGCCAGCTCACCACCGGCAAACCACCGCAATTCGTTGTACGAGCAGTACTTC. The variable domain in full, completed from reference TRBV18 and TRBJ2-7, reads NAGVMQNPRHLVRRRGQEARLRCSPMKGHSHVYWYRQLPEEGLKFMVYLQKENIIDESGMPKERFSAEFPKEGPSILRIQQVVRGDSAAYFCASSPPANHRNSLYEQYFGPGTRLTVT.

The J gene is TRBJ1-3, the V gene TRBV27; no clear D gene. V lost 4 bases and J 2 bases, leaving 12 bases between the germline ends. This CDR3 contains 15 residues. Germline V CDR1 and CDR2: MNHEY, SMNVEV (reference sequence). The CDR3 DNA is TGTGCCAGCAGTTGGTCCGGGGAACCTGGAAACACCATATATTTT. It is translated as CASSWSGEPGNTIYF.

The CDR3 is CASSSPRDSSYEQYF. The CDR3 DNA reads as TGTGCCAGCAGTTCCCCTCGGGACTCCTCCTACGAGCAGTACTTC. The V call is TRBV28, the J call TRBJ2-7; possibly TRBD2 for D (6 bases). The V gene lost 4 bases and the J gene lost 0 bases, with 13 bases spanning the gap. CDR1 is MDHEN and CDR2 is SYDVKM in the germline V gene. CDR3 length: 15 amino acids.

The rearrangement links TRBV6-5 to TRBJ2-1; TRBD2 aligns across 14 bases. The germline CDR1 and CDR2 sequences are MNHEY and SVGAGI. The CDR3 loop spans 15 amino acids. The V gene end was trimmed by 5 bases and the J gene end by 9 bases; junction bases not matched to a gene: 6. CDR3 nucleotide sequence: TGTGCCAGCAGTACCGGGACTAGCGGGAGAAGTGAGCAGTTCTTC. It codes for CASSTGTSGRSEQFF.

This chain links TRBV27 with TRBJ1-5; 12 nucleotides align to TRBD1. The germline gives CDR1 MNHEY, CDR2 SMNVEV (reference sequence). CDR3 length: 17 residues. Trimming cost V 4 bases and J 5 bases; bases outside gene matches: 9. The CDR3 loop is CASSSTGTGGLDQPQHF. CDR3 DNA sequence: TGTGCCAGCAGTTCTACCGGGACAGGGGGCCTTGATCAGCCCCAGCATTTT.

The V and J genes are TRBV2 and TRBJ1-2, with 10 bases aligning to TRBD1. Germline V lookup: CDR1 SNHLY, CDR2 FYNNEI. The length of the CDR3 is 16 residues. The V gene end was trimmed by 1 base and the J gene end by 3 bases; junction bases not matched to a gene: 5. CDR3 in DNA: TGTGCCAGCAGTGAAGAATGGACAGGGGGTGACTATGGCTACACCTTC. Translated: CASSEEWTGGDYGYTF.

The V and J genes are TRBV30 and TRBJ1-1; possibly TRBD1 for D (6 bases). The CDR3 spans 11 residues. Trimming took 5 bases from V and 8 from J, leaving 12 bases between them. Germline values: CDR1 GTSNPN, CDR2 SVGIG (reference sequence). CDR3 residues: CAWLPGQEAFF. For the CDR3, the DNA is TGTGCCTGGTTGCCGGGACAAGAAGCTTTCTTT.

The CDR3 reads CASSEGAGASIPQHF. DNA of the CDR3: TGTGCCAGCAGTGAAGGGGCAGGGGCGTCTATCCCCCAGCATTTT. The rearrangement links TRBV6-1 to TRBJ1-5; D may be TRBD1 (6 bases). Trimming took 1 base from V and 10 from J, leaving 17 bases between them. The CDR3 has 15 residues. The germline CDR1 and CDR2 sequences are MNHNS and SASEGT.

The CDR3 region is CASSSGSGTGFYEQYF. CDR3 DNA: TGTGCCAGCAGCTCTGGATCCGGGACAGGGTTCTACGAGCAGTACTTC. The chain combines TRBV11-2 with TRBJ2-7, with TRBD1 matching 9 bases. The CDR3 loop spans 16 amino acids. CDR1 is SGHAT, CDR2 FQNNGV, per germline. V lost 4 bases and J lost 3; bases outside the gene matches: 10.

This sequence joins TRBV5-1 and TRBJ1-2; TRBD1 is a possible D gene (6 bases). Germline CDR1 SGHRS, CDR2 YFSETQ. This CDR3 spans 15 amino acids. V lost 3 bases and J lost 6, with 18 bases in between. CDR3 sequence reads: CASSWEIGTFDGYTF. CDR3 in DNA: TGCGCCAGCAGCTGGGAAATAGGGACATTTGATGGCTACACCTTC.

This chain uses TRBV9 with TRBJ2-1; 9 bases map to TRBD2. Germline CDR1 is SGDLS and CDR2 is YYNGEE. The ends lost 0 bases at V and 7 bases at J; junction bases unmatched: 14. The length of the CDR3 is 18 residues. The CDR3 nucleotides read TGTGCCAGCAGCGTAGCCGCTTTAGCGGGAGCCGTTCAAAATGAGCAGTTCTTC. Protein: CASSVAALAGAVQNEQFF.

This chain uses TRBV6-1 with TRBJ1-1, with TRBD1 matching 7 bases. There are 15 residues in the CDR3. The ends lost 4 bases at V and 0 bases at J; junction bases unmatched: 5. Looked up from germline, CDR1 is MNHNS and CDR2 is SASEGT. The CDR3: CASSARGPLNTEAFF. The DNA for the CDR3 is TGTGCCAGCAGTGCTAGGGGGCCTTTGAACACTGAAGCTTTCTTT.

This sequence joins TRBV28 and TRBJ2-1; D is uncertain. Per germline, CDR1 MDHEN and CDR2 SYDVKM. The V gene lost 3 bases and the J gene lost 3 bases, with 12 bases spanning the gap. The CDR3 totals 15 residues. The CDR3 nucleotides read TGTGCCAGCAGTTTTCTAGTAGCCTTCTACAATGAGCAGTTCTTC. Amino acid sequence: CASSFLVAFYNEQFF.

This chain connects TRBV19 to TRBJ2-1, with a weak D call TRBD2 (6 bases). V was shortened by 1 base and J by 10 bases, with 11 bases between the two germline ends. The CDR3 is 13 amino acids. The germline V gene has CDR1 LNHDA and CDR2 SQIVND (reference sequence). CDR3 loop: CASSIVGSYEQFF. The DNA for the CDR3 is TGTGCCAGTAGTATAGTCGGGAGTTACGAGCAGTTCTTC.